The 19 T cell receptor beta chains in this list originate from one sample, sequenced in a study of blood T cell repertoires in COVID-19. Clones were read by immunoSEQ multiplex PCR, and TCRdb kept only the in-frame ones, dropping some. The sample lists about 120,000 clones, around nine tenths occurring once. The material sequenced was peripheral blood. The receptors come from a woman between 45 and 60 years old with acute or convalescent COVID-19.

V gene TRBV10-3 combines with J gene TRBJ2-3, with TRBD1 as a possible D gene (6 bases). The V gene's germline CDR1 is ENHRY and CDR2 SYGVKD. The CDR3 loop spans 15 amino acids. Deletions cut 4 bases from V and 2 bases from J, with 13 bases between. For the CDR3, the DNA is TGTGCCATCAGTGCCCATGCAGGGGACACAGATACGCAGTATTTT. Its translation is CAISAHAGDTDTQYF.

The J gene is TRBJ2-7, the V gene TRBV6-5; 8 bases map to TRBD1. CDR1 and CDR2 (germline): MNHEY, SVGAGI. The CDR3 is 14 amino acids. Germline trimming cut 2 bases from V and 5 bases from J; bases unmatched to any gene: 5. The CDR3 loop reads CASSYPGQVNEQYF. The CDR3 nucleotides read TGTGCCAGCAGTTACCCGGGACAGGTAAACGAGCAGTACTTC.

The rearrangement joins TRBV7-9 to TRBJ2-3; a possible D gene is TRBD2 (6 bases). Trimming stripped 5 bases from V and 2 bases from J, with 8 bases between. The CDR3 runs to 13 residues. Per germline, CDR1 SEHNR and CDR2 FQNEAQ (reference sequence). CDR3 DNA sequence: TGTGCCAGCAGCCGGGACTCCACAGATACGCAGTATTTT. Its protein product is CASSRDSTDTQYF. Together with reference TRBV7-9 and TRBJ2-3, the CDR3 gives the full variable domain: DTGVSQNPRHKITKRGQNVTFRCDPISEHNRLYWYRQTLGQGPEFLTYFQNEAQLEKSRLLSDRFSAERPKGSFSTLEIQRTEQGDSAMYLCASSRDSTDTQYFGPGTRLTVL.

This clone was found once. The V gene is TRBV9, the J gene TRBJ2-1; 7 bases fit TRBD2. This CDR3 region has 15 residues. V lost 0 bases, J lost 8 bases, and 8 bases stayed unmatched. Per germline, CDR1 SGDLS and CDR2 YYNGEE. The chain's CDR3 is CASSVVGGGPYEQFF. The CDR3 DNA follows: TGTGCCAGCAGCGTAGTTGGGGGAGGGCCATATGAGCAGTTCTTC.

The chain has TRBV10-3 and TRBJ1-1; D unresolved. Germline CDR1 reads ENHRY; CDR2 reads SYGVKD. The CDR3 extends over 13 amino acids. The ends were cut back, 0 bases at V and 5 bases at J, with 7 bases in the middle. CDR3 nucleotides: TGTGCCATCAGTGAGTCATACGGGACTGAAGCTTTCTTT. Its translation is CAISESYGTEAFF.

The rearrangement links TRBV29-1 to TRBJ2-7, with D unclear. The CDR3 is made up of 13 amino acids. Germline CDR1 is SQVTM and CDR2 is ANQGSEA. The V end was cut by 6 bases, the J end by 5 bases, with 17 bases between. In DNA, the CDR3 is TGCAGCGTGACAAGTGGGCCTAAGGACGAGCAGTACTTC. The encoded protein is CSVTSGPKDEQYF.

The chain couples TRBV18 to TRBJ1-2, with 10 bases identical to TRBD1. The V segment lost 6 bases and the J segment 7 bases; nucleotides outside the gene matches: 2. The germline CDR1 and CDR2 sequences are KGHSH and LQKENI. This CDR3 is built from 12 residues. CDR3: CASSGTGVGYTF. The CDR3 nucleotides read TGTGCCAGCTCGGGGACAGGGGTTGGCTACACCTTC.

This chain connects TRBV18 to TRBJ2-1, with D possibly being TRBD1 (5 bases). Trimming removed 5 bases at V and 7 bases at J, with 18 bases between. Per germline, CDR1 KGHSH and CDR2 LQKENI. This CDR3 is built from 15 residues. CDR3 loop: CASSSNWQQGNEQFF. CDR3 DNA: TGTGCCAGCTCAAGCAACTGGCAGCAGGGAAATGAGCAGTTCTTC.

The chain recombines TRBV9 with TRBJ2-5; TRBD2 agrees at 11 bases. The trim removed 0 bases at V and 5 bases at J, leaving 9 bases unmatched. Germline values: CDR1 SGDLS, CDR2 YYNGEE. The CDR3 extends over 17 amino acids. The CDR3 sequence is CASSVGVAGGPRETQYF. For the CDR3, the DNA is TGTGCCAGCAGCGTAGGGGTAGCGGGGGGGCCAAGGGAGACCCAGTACTTC. Full variable domain (rest looked up from reference TRBV9 and TRBJ2-5): DSGVTQTPKHLITATGQRVTLRCSPRSGDLSVYWYQQSLDQGLQFLIQYYNGEERAKGNILERFSAQQFPDLHSELNLSSLELGDSALYFCASSVGVAGGPRETQYFGPGTRLLVL.

The chain combines TRBV18 with TRBJ1-2; possibly TRBD1 for D (6 bases). This CDR3 comprises 15 residues. The V end was cut by 1 base, the J end by 5 bases, with 14 bases between. Germline CDR1 and CDR2: KGHSH and LQKENI. The CDR3 DNA sequence: TGTGCCAGCTCACCACAGGCAGGGGCCGGATATGGCTACACCTTC. It specifies CASSPQAGAGYGYTF.

The rearrangement joins TRBV10-1 to TRBJ1-1, with 8 bases that match TRBD1. Trimming removed 4 bases from V and 1 base from J; junction bases left unmatched: 2. Germline assignment: CDR1 WNHNN and CDR2 SYGVQD (reference sequence). The CDR3 loop spans 14 amino acids. Here the CDR3 DNA reads TGCGCCAGCAGTGTCGGGACAGGGAACACTGAAGCTTTCTTT. Protein: CASSVGTGNTEAFF.

The gene calls are TRBV6-4 and TRBJ1-5; D unresolved. The germline V and J ends were trimmed by 7 bases and 0 bases, with 16 bases remaining between them. The CDR3 runs 16 residues. Germline CDR1 MRHNA, CDR2 SNTAGT. DNA of the CDR3: TGTGCCAGCACCCCGTCAGATTCTCATAGCAATCAGCCCCAGCATTTT. Protein product: CASTPSDSHSNQPQHF.

The chain is built from TRBV11-2 and TRBJ1-2; a possible D gene is TRBD1 (5 bases). The CDR3 runs 14 residues. V was clipped by 5 bases and J by 3 bases, with 13 bases between them. CDR1 and CDR2 from the germline V gene are SGHAT and FQNNGV. This CDR3 is CASSPEAGDYGYTF. For the CDR3, the DNA is TGTGCCAGCAGCCCAGAGGCGGGGGACTATGGCTACACCTTC.

In this sample, this clone turned up a few times. The chain joins TRBV24-1 to TRBJ1-2; TRBD1 matches 8 bases. The junction had 8 bases not matched to a gene; V was cut back by 3 bases and J by 6 bases. CDR1 and CDR2 from the germline V gene are KGHDR and SFDVKD. This CDR3 contains 15 residues. The CDR3 nucleotides read TGTGCCACCAGTGATCCAGGGGGCGCTGGGGATGGCTACACCTTC. Encoded protein: CATSDPGGAGDGYTF.

The count of this clone is one. The chain joins TRBV3-1 (or the pseudogene TRBV3-2) to TRBJ1-1; no reliable D call. CDR1 is LGHDT and CDR2 is YNNKEL in the germline V gene (reference sequence). The CDR3 is made up of 14 amino acids. Trimming cost V 5 bases and J 11 bases, with 21 bases left between them. CDR3 residues: CASSSETAGERAFF. DNA for the CDR3: TGTGCCAGCAGCTCTGAGACGGCCGGGGAGCGGGCTTTCTTT.

The chain employs TRBV27 and TRBJ1-6; 8 bases align to TRBD1. The length of the CDR3 is 14 residues. CDR1 is MNHEY and CDR2 is SMNVEV in the germline V gene (reference sequence). J was trimmed by 10 bases and V by 5 bases; bases with no gene match: 7. CDR3 amino acids: CASSGRTGHSPLHF. DNA for the CDR3: TGTGCCAGCAGTGGGAGGACAGGGCACTCACCCCTCCACTTT.

The V call is TRBV19, the J call TRBJ1-1; D remains ambiguous. The ends were cut back, 9 bases at V and 5 bases at J, with 16 bases in the middle. CDR1 is LNHDA and CDR2 is SQIVND in the germline V gene (reference sequence). The CDR3 sequence is 13 residues long. CDR3 sequence: CASRDGGRTEAFF. CDR3 bases: TGTGCCAGCAGAGACGGAGGAAGAACTGAAGCTTTCTTT.

CDR3: CSVPRGTNTGELFF. In DNA form, the CDR3 reads TGCAGCGTACCTCGAGGGACGAACACCGGGGAGCTGTTTTTT. The V call is TRBV29-1, the J call TRBJ2-2, with D possibly being TRBD2 (5 bases). Germline assignment: CDR1 SQVTM and CDR2 ANQGSEA. V lost 6 bases, J lost 0 bases, and 11 bases lay in between. The CDR3 spans 14 residues.

This clone occurred a few times. The CDR3 DNA is TGTGCCATCAGTCAACCCCGGCTAACCGAGGACACCGGGGAGCTGTTTTTT. Its translation: CAISQPRLTEDTGELFF. The chain recombines TRBV10-3 with TRBJ2-2, with D uncertain. The V gene's germline CDR1 is ENHRY and CDR2 SYGVKD. V lost 5 bases to trimming and J lost 3 bases, with 19 bases between them. The CDR3 runs to 17 residues.